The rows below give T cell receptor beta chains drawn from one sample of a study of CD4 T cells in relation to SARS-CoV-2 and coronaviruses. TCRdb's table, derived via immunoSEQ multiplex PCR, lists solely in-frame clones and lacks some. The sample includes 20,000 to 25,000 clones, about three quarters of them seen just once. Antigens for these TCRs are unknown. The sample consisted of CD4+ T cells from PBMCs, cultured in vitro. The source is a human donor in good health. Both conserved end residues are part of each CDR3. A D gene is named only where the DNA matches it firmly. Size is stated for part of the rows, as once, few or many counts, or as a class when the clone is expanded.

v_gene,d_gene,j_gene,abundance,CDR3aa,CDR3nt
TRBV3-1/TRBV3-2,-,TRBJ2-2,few,CASSLHTGELFF,TGTGCCAGCAGTCTACACACCGGGGAGCTGTTTTTT
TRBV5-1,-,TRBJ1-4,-,CASSPGTNEKLFF,TGCGCCAGCAGTCCTGGAACTAATGAAAAACTGTTTTTT
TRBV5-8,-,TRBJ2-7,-,CASSLGGSDRYWKQYF,TGTGCCAGCAGCTTGGGAGGTAGCGACCGCTATTGGAAGCAGTACTTC
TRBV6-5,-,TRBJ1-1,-,CASRDLMGNEAFF,TGTGCCAGCAGGGACCTCATGGGGAATGAAGCTTTCTTT
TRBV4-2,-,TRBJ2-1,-,CASSRLGPFGGAANNEQFF,TGTGCCAGCAGCCGCCTGGGACCTTTCGGCGGGGCAGCCAACAATGAGCAGTTCTTC
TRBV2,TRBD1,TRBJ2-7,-,CASSGGGQGVSGEQYF,TGTGCCAGCAGTGGCGGGGGACAGGGGGTGTCCGGCGAGCAGTACTTC
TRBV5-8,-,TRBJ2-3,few,CASSLPGSPRDTQYF,TGTGCCAGCAGCTTGCCCGGGTCTCCCCGGGATACGCAGTATTTT
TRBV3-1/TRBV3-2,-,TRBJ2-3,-,CASSYMTNTQYF,TGTGCCAGCAGCTACATGACAAATACGCAGTATTTT
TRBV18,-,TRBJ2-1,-,CASSPQGETYNEQFF,TGTGCCAGCTCACCACAGGGAGAAACCTACAATGAGCAGTTCTTC
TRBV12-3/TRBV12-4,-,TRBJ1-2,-,CASTPDFWGYTF,TGTGCCAGCACCCCGGACTTTTGGGGCTACACCTTC
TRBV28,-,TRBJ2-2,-,CASSLGQYTGELFF,TGTGCCAGCAGTTTAGGACAGTACACCGGGGAGCTGTTTTTT
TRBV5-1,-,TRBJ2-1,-,CASSLAIGSNEQFF,TGCGCCAGCAGCTTGGCGATAGGTTCCAATGAGCAGTTCTTC
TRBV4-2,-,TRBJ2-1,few,CASSQDRSGGPYNEQFF,TGTGCCAGCAGCCAAGATCGTTCTGGGGGCCCGTACAATGAGCAGTTCTTC
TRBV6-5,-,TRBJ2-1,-,CASSRGDEQFF,TGTGCCAGCAGTAGAGGTGATGAGCAGTTCTTC
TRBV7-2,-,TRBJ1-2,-,CASSAKGQSMGYTF,TGTGCCAGCAGCGCAAAAGGACAATCTATGGGCTACACCTTC
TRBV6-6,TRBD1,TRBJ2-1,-,CASRGQGGFAEQFF,TGTGCCAGCAGGGGACAGGGGGGGTTTGCGGAGCAGTTCTTC
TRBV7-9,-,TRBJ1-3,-,CATSPSKEGGNTIYF,TGTGCCACCAGCCCGTCGAAGGAGGGTGGAAACACCATATATTTT
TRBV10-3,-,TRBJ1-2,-,CAISESPGVNYGYTF,TGTGCCATCAGTGAGTCGCCAGGGGTGAACTATGGCTACACCTTC
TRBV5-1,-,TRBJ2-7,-,CASTPPGASYEQYF,TGCGCCAGCACCCCCCCGGGGGCTTCCTACGAGCAGTACTTC
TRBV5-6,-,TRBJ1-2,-,CASSLEQINGYTF,TGTGCCAGCAGCTTGGAACAGATTAATGGCTACACCTTC
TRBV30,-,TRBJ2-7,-,CAWSFLGEQYF,TGTGCCTGGAGTTTTTTAGGCGAGCAGTACTTC
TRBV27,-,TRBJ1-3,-,CASRHTGNTIYF,TGTGCCAGCAGGCATACTGGAAACACCATATATTTT
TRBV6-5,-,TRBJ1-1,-,CASSYSTRQSEAFF,TGTGCCAGCAGTTACTCGACTCGTCAGTCTGAAGCTTTCTTT
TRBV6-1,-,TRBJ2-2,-,CASSEYGGDKEITGELFF,TGTGCCAGCAGTGAATACGGAGGGGACAAGGAGATTACCGGGGAGCTGTTTTTT
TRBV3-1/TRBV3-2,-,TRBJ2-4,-,CASSLGGADIQYF,TGTGCCAGCAGCCTAGGTGGGGCGGACATTCAGTACTTC
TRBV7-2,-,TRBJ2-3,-,CASSRKGEDTQYF,TGTGCCAGCAGCCGAAAAGGGGAAGATACGCAGTATTTT
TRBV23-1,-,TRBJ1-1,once,CASSQWGRAGSNTEAFF,TGCGCCAGCAGTCAATGGGGTAGAGCAGGGTCGAACACTGAAGCTTTCTTT
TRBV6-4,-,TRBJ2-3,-,CASSDGGEVDTQYF,TGTGCCAGCAGTGACGGGGGAGAGGTCGATACGCAGTATTTT